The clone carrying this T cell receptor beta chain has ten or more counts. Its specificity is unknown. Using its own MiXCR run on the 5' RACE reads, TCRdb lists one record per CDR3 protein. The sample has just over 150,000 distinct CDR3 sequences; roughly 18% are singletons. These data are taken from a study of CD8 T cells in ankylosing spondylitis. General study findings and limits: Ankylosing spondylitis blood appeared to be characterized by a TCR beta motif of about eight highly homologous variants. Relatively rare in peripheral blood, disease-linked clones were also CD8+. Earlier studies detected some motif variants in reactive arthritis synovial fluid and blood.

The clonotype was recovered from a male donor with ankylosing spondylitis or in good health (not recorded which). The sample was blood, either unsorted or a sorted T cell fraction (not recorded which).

In DNA, the CDR3 is TGTGCCAGCAGCCAGAGAGGGACTAGCGTGCGCACAGATACGCAGTATTTT. This translates into CASSQRGTSVRTDTQYF. The rearrangement joins TRBV14 to TRBJ2-3; 10 bases fit TRBD2. Trimming removed 3 bases from V and 1 base from J; junction bases left unmatched: 7. This CDR3 is 17 amino acids long. Germline values: CDR1 SGHDN, CDR2 FVKESK.